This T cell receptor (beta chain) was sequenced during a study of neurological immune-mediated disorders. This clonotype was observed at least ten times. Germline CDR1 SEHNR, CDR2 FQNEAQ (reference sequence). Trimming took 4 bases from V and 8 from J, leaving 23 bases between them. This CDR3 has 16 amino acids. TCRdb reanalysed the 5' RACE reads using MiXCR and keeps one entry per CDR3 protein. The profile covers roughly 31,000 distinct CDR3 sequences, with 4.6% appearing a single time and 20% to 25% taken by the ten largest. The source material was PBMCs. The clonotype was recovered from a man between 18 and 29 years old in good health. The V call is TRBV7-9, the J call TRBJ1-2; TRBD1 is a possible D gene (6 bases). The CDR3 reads CASSSAWTADLGGYTF. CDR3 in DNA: TGTGCCAGCAGCTCAGCCTGGACAGCGGACCTGGGGGGCTACACCTTC.